The sequence of this T cell receptor beta chain was determined in a study of blood T cell repertoires in COVID-19. Study context: Acute and convalescent COVID-19 samples came from the United States, Italy and Spain. T cells, B-cell-depleted T cells, or PBMCs provided the cDNA or gDNA that served as material.

Seattle patients were enrolled while actively infected and followed longitudinally. Per the original data handling: The assay estimated nucleated cells by amplifying reference gene primers. Assay used: immunoSEQ multiplex PCR; TCRdb lists only in-frame clones, some missing. V, J and clone size are those of that table, while D and trimming were read from the DNA. The sample records fewer than 700,000 clones, about 89% being singletons. Germline V gene data show CDR1 as SGHVS and CDR2 as FNYEAQ. The V segment lost 5 bases and the J segment 7 bases; nucleotides outside the gene matches: 12. This CDR3 has 16 residues.

The receptor was isolated from a woman aged 50 to 60 with COVID-19, enrolled during active disease. Sequenced: peripheral blood. This chain links TRBV7-6 with TRBJ2-1, with 9 nucleotides matching TRBD1. The CDR3 spells CASSPPGTGNRNEQFF. CDR3 DNA sequence: TGTGCCAGCAGCCCTCCCGGGACAGGGAATAGGAATGAGCAGTTCTTC.